A selection of T cell receptor beta chains follows, all from one sample in a study of T cell repertoires in cytomegalovirus infection. Each CDR3 protein gets one entry after TCRdb re-called the reads with MiXCR. The sample consists of about 400,000 distinct CDR3 sequences, over 15% of them appearing once. Specimen: PBMCs. The receptors were gathered from a human donor in good health (CMV status not recorded). Some clones in this sample may be carry-over from other donors' samples. Each CDR3 is given with its conserved first and last residue. D genes are given only for firm matches. Part of the rows lack a size; the others show once, few, many or a class for expanded clones.

size,D,V,J,DNA,CDR3
few,.,TRBV12-3/TRBV12-4,TRBJ2-7,TGTGCCAGCAGTTTAGGTGGGGGTGCGTACTTC,CASSLGGGAYF
.,.,TRBV7-2,TRBJ2-7,TGTGCCAGCAGCCGTATTTTGGGGGGCCACGAGCAGTACTTC,CASSRILGGHEQYF
.,.,TRBV5-4,TRBJ2-2,TGTGCCAGCAGCCCGAATACCGGGACTTCAAACACCGGGGAGCTGTTTTTT,CASSPNTGTSNTGELFF
many,.,TRBV25-1,TRBJ2-7,TGTGCCAGCAGTGAAATGGCGCGGGACGAGCAGTACTTC,CASSEMARDEQYF
many,.,TRBV7-8,TRBJ1-1,TGTGCCAGCAGCCCGAGGCCCCAGGGAATGAACACTGAAGCTTTCTTT,CASSPRPQGMNTEAFF
few,.,TRBV9,TRBJ1-1,TGTGCCAGCAAGGGGACGGGAGAAGCTTTCTTT,CASKGTGEAFF
many,.,TRBV7-9,TRBJ2-7,TGTGCCAGCAGCTTCAACAGGGACTACGAGCAGTACTTC,CASSFNRDYEQYF
.,TRBD1,TRBV2,TRBJ1-2,TGTGCCAGCAGAGGACAGGGGGCGAATGGCTACACCTTC,CASRGQGANGYTF
many,TRBD2,TRBV7-2,TRBJ2-1,TGTGCCAGCAGCCGACCCAGACTAGCGGGAGGTTCGAGCTCCTACAATGAGCAGTTCTTC,CASSRPRLAGGSSSYNEQFF
many,.,TRBV24-1,TRBJ1-5,TGTGCCACCAGTGATTTTGGGATAGAAACTACTCGAGGGGGTCAGCCCCAGCATTTT,CATSDFGIETTRGGQPQHF
many,TRBD1,TRBV12-3/TRBV12-4,TRBJ1-1,TGTGCCAGCAGTTTTAACGACAGGGATGGTGAAGCTTTCTTT,CASSFNDRDGEAFF
many,.,TRBV12-3/TRBV12-4,TRBJ2-1,TGTGCCAGCAGTCCCACCCCCAGGCTGGACTACAATGAGCAGTTCTTC,CASSPTPRLDYNEQFF
many,TRBD2,TRBV11-2,TRBJ2-2,TGTGCCAGCACCTCCTTGACTAGCGGGAGTGAGGAGCTGTTTTTT,CASTSLTSGSEELFF
.,.,TRBV11-2,TRBJ1-4,TGTGCCAGCAGCTCAGTGGGGGCGGTCTTTGAAAAACTGTTTTTT,CASSSVGAVFEKLFF
.,TRBD1,TRBV19,TRBJ2-7,TGTGCCAGTAGTAGGGAGCCGGGACAGAGGGTCCCCTCCTACGAGCAGTACTTC,CASSREPGQRVPSYEQYF